The T cell receptor (beta chain) described here comes from a study of blood T cells in healthy people across ages. Study-wide results and caveats: Without sorted subsets, naive and antigen-experienced compartments could not be conclusively compared. TCR beta diversity per million T cells fell roughly linearly with age.

The CDR3 runs 15 residues. Germline-derived CDR1 and CDR2 are SGHRS and YFSETQ. Primed by a sample-barcoded 5' primer and a J-beta primer mix, a second PCR proceeded for 7 to 11 cycles. TCRdb reprocessed the 5' RACE reads via MiXCR and lists one record per CDR3 protein. Of almost 1 million distinct CDR3 sequences in the sample, 51% were seen once. Points on this clonotype: Its antigen is as yet unknown.

This chain connects TRBV5-1 to TRBJ2-4; TRBD2 agrees at 13 bases. Gene TRBJ2-7 matches the end of the DNA better, so the J call may be wrong. Material for sequencing was blood. The receptor was derived from a woman aged 55-70 years in good health. CDR3 protein: CASREGTSGIHEQYF. The CDR3 DNA sequence: TGCGCCAGCAGGGAGGGGACTAGCGGGATACACGAGCAGTACTTC.